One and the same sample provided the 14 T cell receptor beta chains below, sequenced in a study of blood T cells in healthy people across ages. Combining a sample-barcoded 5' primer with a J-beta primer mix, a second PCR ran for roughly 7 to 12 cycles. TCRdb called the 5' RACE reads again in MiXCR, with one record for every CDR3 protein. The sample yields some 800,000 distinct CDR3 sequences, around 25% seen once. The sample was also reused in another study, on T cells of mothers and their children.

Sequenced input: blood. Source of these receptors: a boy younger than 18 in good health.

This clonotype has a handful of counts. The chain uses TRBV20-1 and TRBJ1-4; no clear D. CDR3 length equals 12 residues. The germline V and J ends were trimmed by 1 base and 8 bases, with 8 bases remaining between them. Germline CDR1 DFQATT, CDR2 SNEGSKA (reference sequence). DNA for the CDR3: TGCAGTGCTAGAGGCCCGATGGAAAAACTGTTTTTT. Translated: CSARGPMEKLFF.

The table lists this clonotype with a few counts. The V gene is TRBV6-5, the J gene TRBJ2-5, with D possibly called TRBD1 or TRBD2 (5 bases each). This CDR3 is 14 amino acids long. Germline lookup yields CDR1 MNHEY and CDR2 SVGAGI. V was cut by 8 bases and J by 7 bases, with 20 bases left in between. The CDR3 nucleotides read TGTGCCAGCGAAGCAGGGAGACCGGTCGGGACCCAGTACTTC. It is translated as CASEAGRPVGTQYF.

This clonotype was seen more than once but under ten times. The CDR3 DNA reads as TGTGCCAGCAGCCGCGGGGCCGGGCCCCACAATGAGCAGTTCTTC. This gives the protein CASSRGAGPHNEQFF. The rearrangement links TRBV6-1 to TRBJ2-1, with D possibly matching TRBD2 (6 bases). Germline CDR1 MNHNS, CDR2 SASEGT. The CDR3 is 15 residues long. Deletions cut 6 bases from V and 5 bases from J, with 17 bases between.

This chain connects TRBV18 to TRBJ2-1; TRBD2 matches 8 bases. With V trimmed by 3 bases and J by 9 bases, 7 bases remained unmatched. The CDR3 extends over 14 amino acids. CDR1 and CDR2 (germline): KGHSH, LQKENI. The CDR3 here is CASSPAIAGIEQFF. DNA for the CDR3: TGTGCCAGCTCACCGGCAATAGCGGGAATTGAGCAGTTCTTC.

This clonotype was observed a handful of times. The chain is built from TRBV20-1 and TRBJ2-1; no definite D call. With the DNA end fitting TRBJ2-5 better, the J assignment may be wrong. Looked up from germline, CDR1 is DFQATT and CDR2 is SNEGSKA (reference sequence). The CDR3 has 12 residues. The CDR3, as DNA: TGCAGTGCCCCGGCTGAGAGCGCGACCCAGTACTTC. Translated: CSAPAESATQYF.

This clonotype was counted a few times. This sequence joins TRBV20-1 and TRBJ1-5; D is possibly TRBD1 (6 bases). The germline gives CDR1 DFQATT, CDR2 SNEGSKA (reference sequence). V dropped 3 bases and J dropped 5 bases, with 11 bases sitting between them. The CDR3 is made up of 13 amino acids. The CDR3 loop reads CSARRTADQPQHF. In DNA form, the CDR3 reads TGCAGTGCTAGGCGGACAGCAGATCAGCCCCAGCATTTT.

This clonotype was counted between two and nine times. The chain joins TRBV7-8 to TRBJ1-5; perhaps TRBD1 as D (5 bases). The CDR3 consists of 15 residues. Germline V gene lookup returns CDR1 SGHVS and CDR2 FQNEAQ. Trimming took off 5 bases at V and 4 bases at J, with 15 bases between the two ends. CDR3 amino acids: CASSGRQGRNQPQHF. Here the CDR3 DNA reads TGTGCCAGCAGCGGTCGGCAGGGCCGTAATCAGCCCCAGCATTTT.

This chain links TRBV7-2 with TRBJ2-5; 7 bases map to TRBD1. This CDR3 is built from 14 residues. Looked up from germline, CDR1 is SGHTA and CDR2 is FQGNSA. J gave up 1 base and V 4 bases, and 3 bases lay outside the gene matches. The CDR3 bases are TGTGCCAGCAGCTGGGGGACAGCCCAAGAGACCCAGTACTTC. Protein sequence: CASSWGTAQETQYF.

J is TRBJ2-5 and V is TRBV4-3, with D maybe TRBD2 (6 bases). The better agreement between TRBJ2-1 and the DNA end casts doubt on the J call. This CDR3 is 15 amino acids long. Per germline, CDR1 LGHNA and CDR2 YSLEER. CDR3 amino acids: CASSQLTGSFDEQFF. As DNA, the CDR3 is TGCGCCAGCAGCCAACTTACCGGGAGTTTTGATGAGCAGTTCTTC.

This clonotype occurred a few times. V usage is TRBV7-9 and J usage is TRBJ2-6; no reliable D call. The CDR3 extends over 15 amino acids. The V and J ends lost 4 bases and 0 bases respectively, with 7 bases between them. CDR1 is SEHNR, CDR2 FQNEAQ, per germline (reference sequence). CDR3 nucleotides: TGTGCCAGCAGCTCCTTTACCTCTGGGGCCAACGTCCTGACTTTC. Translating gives CASSSFTSGANVLTF.

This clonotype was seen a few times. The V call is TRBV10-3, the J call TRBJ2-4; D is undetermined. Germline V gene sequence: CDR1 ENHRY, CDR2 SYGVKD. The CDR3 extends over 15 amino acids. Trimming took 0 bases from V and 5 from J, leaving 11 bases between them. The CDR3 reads CAISESGVGENIQYF. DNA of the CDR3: TGTGCCATCAGTGAGTCTGGAGTTGGGGAAAACATTCAGTACTTC.

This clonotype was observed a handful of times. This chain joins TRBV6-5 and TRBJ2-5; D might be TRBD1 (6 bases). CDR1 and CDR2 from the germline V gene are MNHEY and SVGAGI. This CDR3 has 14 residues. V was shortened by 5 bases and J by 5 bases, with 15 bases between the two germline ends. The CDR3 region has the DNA TGTGCCAGCAGTGAACAGGGATTGGGGGAGACCCAGTACTTC. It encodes CASSEQGLGETQYF.

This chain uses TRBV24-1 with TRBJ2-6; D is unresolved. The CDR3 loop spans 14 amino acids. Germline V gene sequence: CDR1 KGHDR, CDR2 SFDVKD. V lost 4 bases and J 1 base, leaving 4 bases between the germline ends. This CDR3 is CATSDRSGANVLTF. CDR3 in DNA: TGTGCCACCAGTGACAGGTCTGGGGCCAACGTCCTGACTTTC.

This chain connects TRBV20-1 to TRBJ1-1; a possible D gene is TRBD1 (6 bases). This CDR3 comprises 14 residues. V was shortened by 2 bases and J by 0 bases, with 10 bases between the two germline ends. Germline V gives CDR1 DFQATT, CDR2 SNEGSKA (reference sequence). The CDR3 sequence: CSARLTGLNTEAFF. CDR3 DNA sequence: TGCAGTGCTAGACTTACAGGGTTGAACACTGAAGCTTTCTTT.